One sample yielded the 30 T cell receptor beta chains listed below, sequenced in a study of blood T cell repertoires in COVID-19. Using immunoSEQ multiplex PCR, the repertoire was profiled, and TCRdb retains in-frame clones only, with some absent. The table lists about 400,000 clones, approximately 91% of them singletons. Material: PBMCs or T cells enriched from blood (not recorded which). The receptors here all came from a woman aged 40 to 50 with acute COVID-19.

The chain links TRBV29-1 to TRBJ2-2; D is undetermined. CDR1 and CDR2 from the germline V gene are SQVTM and ANQGSEA. The length of the CDR3 is 13 residues. With 6 bases removed from V and 0 bases from J, the gap between germline ends came to 8 bases. As DNA, the CDR3 is TGCAGCGTGTTAGTGTCGAACACCGGGGAGCTGTTTTTT. This codes for CSVLVSNTGELFF.

The chain combines TRBV7-2 with TRBJ1-2; TRBD1 matches 8 bases. The CDR3 is 17 residues long. The ends lost 10 bases at V and 4 bases at J; junction bases unmatched: 20. In germline, CDR1 is SGHTA, CDR2 FQGNSA. CDR3 DNA: TGTGCCAACTCGGGAGGACAGGGAGTAAGCAGTAGCTATGGCTACACCTTC. Amino acid sequence: CANSGGQGVSSSYGYTF. Full variable domain (outside the CDR3, taken from reference TRBV7-2 and TRBJ1-2): GAGVSQSPSNKVTEKGKDVELRCDPISGHTALYWYRQSLGQGLEFLIYFQGNSAPDKSGLPSDRFSAERTGGSVSTLTIQRTQQEDSAVYLCANSGGQGVSSSYGYTFGSGTRLTVV.

The rearrangement joins TRBV5-1 to TRBJ1-6; no reliable D call. The length of the CDR3 is 14 residues. Per germline, CDR1 SGHRS and CDR2 YFSETQ. The V and J ends lost 4 bases and 7 bases respectively, with 12 bases between them. The CDR3 DNA reads TGCGCCAGCAGCCGGAGGGCCCCGAATTCACCCCTCCACTTT. Translated, it gives CASSRRAPNSPLHF.

V and J are TRBV20-1 and TRBJ2-3; 10 bases are a match to TRBD2. The CDR3 consists of 17 residues. The germline V gene has CDR1 DFQATT and CDR2 SNEGSKA (reference sequence). V gave up 3 bases and J gave up 2 bases; unmatched junction bases: 11. CDR3 bases: TGCAGTGCTAGTCGGCTAGCGGGGGCCTCTTACACAGATACGCAGTATTTT. This encodes CSASRLAGASYTDTQYF.

This clone has just one count. The chain carries TRBV10-2 and TRBJ2-7; the D gene is possibly TRBD1 (6 bases). This CDR3 spans 15 amino acids. Germline lookup yields CDR1 WSHSY and CDR2 SAAADI. V was cut by 4 bases and J by 4 bases, with 17 bases left in between. The CDR3: CASSGTGYVTYEQYF. The CDR3 nucleotides read TGCGCCAGCAGTGGTACAGGGTATGTCACTTACGAGCAGTACTTC.

This chain connects TRBV9 to TRBJ2-7; D perhaps matches TRBD1 (6 bases). This CDR3 has 16 residues. The germline V gene encodes CDR1 SGDLS and CDR2 YYNGEE. Deletions cut 0 bases from V and 0 bases from J, with 13 bases between. CDR3 residues: CASSVAPQGPSYEQYF. CDR3 sequence (DNA): TGTGCCAGCAGCGTAGCTCCACAGGGACCCTCCTACGAGCAGTACTTC.

V gene TRBV19 combines with J gene TRBJ1-5, with TRBD1 matching over 11 bases. There are 15 residues in the CDR3. After removal of 5 bases from V and 6 bases from J, the junction contained 6 bases not matched to a gene. Looked up from germline, CDR1 is LNHDA and CDR2 is SQIVND (reference sequence). The CDR3 spells CASSDGQGARQPQHF. The CDR3 region has the DNA TGTGCCAGTAGTGATGGACAGGGGGCACGTCAGCCCCAGCATTTT.

The chain has TRBV6-1 and TRBJ2-1, with TRBD1 matching over 10 bases. The V gene end was trimmed by 4 bases and the J gene end by 2 bases; junction bases not matched to a gene: 5. Germline V CDR1 and CDR2: MNHNS, SASEGT. This CDR3 contains 16 residues. The CDR3 DNA sequence: TGTGCCAGCAGTGGTTGGACAGGGGGGACCTACAATGAGCAGTTCTTC. Residues: CASSGWTGGTYNEQFF.

This rearrangement joins TRBV5-1 to TRBJ1-2; D might be TRBD1 (5 bases). Trimming pared 4 bases from V and 4 bases from J, leaving 11 bases between. Germline-derived CDR1 and CDR2 are SGHRS and YFSETQ. The CDR3 spans 13 residues. CDR3 amino acids: CASSHGQSYGYTF. The CDR3 coding sequence is TGCGCCAGCAGCCATGGACAAAGCTATGGCTACACCTTC.

The chain recombines TRBV19 with TRBJ2-7; D is possibly TRBD2 (6 bases). Trimming left V 3 bases short and J 7 bases short, with 25 bases between. Germline V gene data show CDR1 as LNHDA and CDR2 as SQIVND (reference sequence). The CDR3 runs to 17 residues. CDR3 region: CASSMWVGTPRADEQYF. CDR3 DNA: TGTGCCAGTAGTATGTGGGTCGGGACTCCCCGGGCAGATGAGCAGTACTTC.

The chain joins TRBV5-1 to TRBJ2-3; D gene ambiguous. Germline assignment: CDR1 SGHRS and CDR2 YFSETQ. This CDR3 is built from 14 residues. Trimming took off 0 bases at V and 2 bases at J, with 7 bases between the two ends. CDR3 nucleotide sequence: TGCGCCAGCAGCTTGGTCCCACTCACAGATACGCAGTATTTT. Its translation is CASSLVPLTDTQYF.

The V gene is TRBV19, the J gene TRBJ1-2; the D gene is possibly TRBD1 (6 bases). From germline, CDR1 is LNHDA and CDR2 SQIVND (reference sequence). V was clipped by 4 bases and J by 5 bases, with 11 bases between them. The CDR3 totals 13 residues. This CDR3 is CASSTTGYYGYTF. CDR3 sequence (DNA): TGTGCCAGTAGTACGACAGGCTATTATGGCTACACCTTC.

This clone was seen once. The gene calls are TRBV6-5 and TRBJ1-3, with 8 bases aligning to TRBD1. The V and J ends lost 7 bases and 3 bases, in that order; junction bases with no gene match: 8. The germline V gene encodes CDR1 MNHEY and CDR2 SVGAGI. CDR3 length equals 15 residues. The CDR3 sequence is CASTDRGVGGNTIYF. Written as DNA, the CDR3 is TGTGCCAGCACCGACAGGGGAGTCGGTGGAAACACCATATATTTT.

The CDR3, as DNA: TGTGCCAGCAGTTTTTCACAGGGCGCCAACTATGGCTACACCTTC. It is translated as CASSFSQGANYGYTF. V gene TRBV27 combines with J gene TRBJ1-2, with D tentatively TRBD1 (6 bases). V gave up 3 bases and J gave up 2 bases, with 13 bases separating them. CDR3 length: 15 residues. Looked up from germline, CDR1 is MNHEY and CDR2 is SMNVEV (reference sequence).

The chain links TRBV18 to TRBJ2-3; 15 nucleotides agree with TRBD2. The CDR3 runs to 16 residues. V lost 3 bases and J lost 5; bases outside the gene matches: 3. Germline lookup yields CDR1 KGHSH and CDR2 LQKENI. The CDR3 sequence is CASSPGTSGGKDTQYF. The DNA of the CDR3 is TGTGCCAGCTCACCGGGGACTAGCGGGGGGAAAGATACGCAGTATTTT. The whole variable domain, remainder taken from reference TRBV18 and TRBJ2-3, is NAGVMQNPRHLVRRRGQEARLRCSPMKGHSHVYWYRQLPEEGLKFMVYLQKENIIDESGMPKERFSAEFPKEGPSILRIQQVVRGDSAAYFCASSPGTSGGKDTQYFGPGTRLTVL.

The chain joins TRBV11-2 to TRBJ1-2; D possibly corresponds to TRBD1 (6 bases). Between the trimmed V and J ends, which lost 5 bases and 10 bases, there was a span of 20 bases. CDR1 is SGHAT, CDR2 FQNNGV, per germline. CDR3 length equals 14 residues. CDR3: CASSLHELRDIYTF. In DNA form, the CDR3 reads TGTGCCAGCAGCCTCCACGAGCTCCGGGACATCTACACCTTC.

The chain has TRBV30 and TRBJ2-2; maybe TRBD1 (7 bases). Germline CDR1 and CDR2: GTSNPN and SVGIG (reference sequence). This CDR3 has 15 amino acids. The V and J ends lost 4 bases and 1 base respectively, with 13 bases between them. This CDR3 reads CAWTGDSKNTGELFF. The DNA of the CDR3 is TGTGCCTGGACGGGGGACAGCAAGAACACCGGGGAGCTGTTTTTT.

The chain uses TRBV19 and TRBJ1-4, with D uncertain. The CDR3 runs to 15 residues. Germline V gene sequence: CDR1 LNHDA, CDR2 SQIVND (reference sequence). The V end was cut by 3 bases, the J end by 1 base, with 9 bases between. Here the CDR3 DNA reads TGTGCCAGTAGTATTGAGAGGGAAACTAATGAAAAACTGTTTTTT. It specifies CASSIERETNEKLFF.

The chain recombines TRBV6-5 with TRBJ2-7; possibly TRBD2 for D (7 bases). V was shortened by 0 bases and J by 3 bases, with 15 bases between the two germline ends. The germline V gene encodes CDR1 MNHEY and CDR2 SVGAGI. The CDR3 loop spans 16 amino acids. CDR3 amino acids: CASSYSNRGAHYEQYF. The CDR3 DNA reads TGTGCCAGCAGTTACTCGAACCGGGGGGCACACTACGAGCAGTACTTC.

The CDR3 DNA sequence: TGTGCCAGTAGTATATCGGGGGGGATAGGGTTCGATGAGCAGTTCTTC. Its translation is CASSISGGIGFDEQFF. The chain has TRBV19 and TRBJ2-1, with 8 bases matching TRBD2. Germline CDR1 and CDR2: LNHDA and SQIVND (reference sequence). The length of the CDR3 is 16 residues. V was clipped by 2 bases and J by 8 bases; unmatched bases: 11.

V and J are TRBV2 and TRBJ2-7, with D perhaps TRBD1 (6 bases). The V and J ends lost 2 bases and 2 bases respectively, with 13 bases between them. In germline, CDR1 is SNHLY, CDR2 FYNNEI. CDR3 length equals 15 residues. For the CDR3, the DNA is TGTGCCAGCAGTGAAACCCCCCGGACAGCCTACGAGCAGTACTTC. It yields the protein CASSETPRTAYEQYF.

This sequence joins TRBV3-1 (or the pseudogene TRBV3-2) and TRBJ1-4; D is perhaps TRBD1 (5 bases). Germline CDR1 and CDR2: LGHDT and YNNKEL (reference sequence). Trimming stripped 2 bases from V and 7 bases from J, with 11 bases between. CDR3 length: 14 residues. The CDR3 spells CASSQQGLGEKLFF. In DNA, the CDR3 is TGTGCCAGCAGCCAACAGGGTCTAGGTGAAAAACTGTTTTTT.

This clone appeared once. The V and J genes are TRBV13 and TRBJ2-3; a possible D gene is TRBD2 (7 bases). V was cut by 3 bases and J by 1 base, with 11 bases left in between. The germline V gene has CDR1 PRHDT and CDR2 FYEKMQ (reference sequence). The CDR3 runs 15 residues. The chain's CDR3 is CASSLGGQRTDTQYF. For the CDR3, the DNA is TGTGCCAGCAGCTTGGGGGGGCAACGCACAGATACGCAGTATTTT. Together with reference TRBV13 and TRBJ2-3, the CDR3 gives the full variable domain: AAGVIQSPRHLIKEKRETATLKCYPIPRHDTVYWYQQGPGQDPQFLISFYEKMQSDKGSIPDRFSAQQFSDYHSELNMSSLELGDSALYFCASSLGGQRTDTQYFGPGTRLTVL.

V and J are TRBV19 and TRBJ2-5; D may be TRBD2 (5 bases). CDR3 length: 13 residues. Germline V lookup: CDR1 LNHDA, CDR2 SQIVND (reference sequence). Between the trimmed V and J ends, which lost 2 bases and 5 bases, there was a span of 9 bases. The CDR3 sequence is CASSIRGMETQYF. CDR3 nucleotide sequence: TGTGCCAGTAGTATACGAGGGATGGAGACCCAGTACTTC.

This clone was seen ten or more times. This sequence joins TRBV9 and TRBJ2-7, with 7 bases identical to TRBD1. Germline CDR1 is SGDLS and CDR2 is YYNGEE. Trimming cost V 4 bases and J 6 bases; bases outside gene matches: 10. The CDR3 loop spans 14 amino acids. CDR3 bases: TGTGCCAGCAGCCCACAACAGGGGCTGGTCGAGCAGTACTTC. Residues: CASSPQQGLVEQYF. Using reference TRBV9 and TRBJ2-7 for the parts outside the CDR3, the full variable domain is DSGVTQTPKHLITATGQRVTLRCSPRSGDLSVYWYQQSLDQGLQFLIQYYNGEERAKGNILERFSAQQFPDLHSELNLSSLELGDSALYFCASSPQQGLVEQYFGPGTRLTVT.

This sequence joins TRBV18 and TRBJ1-5, with D unclear. Germline lookup yields CDR1 KGHSH and CDR2 LQKENI. The CDR3 runs to 13 residues. V was clipped by 2 bases and J by 3 bases, with 5 bases between them. CDR3 in DNA: TGTGCCAGCTCACCAGCGGTCAATCAGCCCCAGCATTTT. Translation gives CASSPAVNQPQHF.

V and J are TRBV2 and TRBJ1-1, with D unclear. This CDR3 has 11 amino acids. Germline V gene lookup returns CDR1 SNHLY and CDR2 FYNNEI. Trimming pared 2 bases from V and 7 bases from J, leaving 5 bases between. DNA of the CDR3: TGTGCCAGCAGTGAATCTGTTGAAGCTTTCTTT. Translated: CASSESVEAFF.

The gene calls are TRBV30 and TRBJ1-2; D might be TRBD1 (5 bases). The CDR3 has 12 amino acids. From germline, CDR1 is GTSNPN and CDR2 SVGIG (reference sequence). The V gene lost 3 bases and the J gene lost 8 bases, with 13 bases spanning the gap. CDR3 residues: CAWRGGNPGYTF. For the CDR3, the DNA is TGTGCCTGGAGGGGGGGAAACCCAGGCTACACCTTC.

The chain recombines TRBV9 with TRBJ2-6, with D possibly TRBD2 on 5 matching bases. Germline V gene lookup returns CDR1 SGDLS and CDR2 YYNGEE. V dropped 4 bases and J dropped 0 bases, with 8 bases sitting between them. This CDR3 comprises 15 residues. CDR3 in amino acids: CASSNGVSGANVLTF. The CDR3, as DNA: TGTGCCAGCAGCAACGGGGTCTCTGGGGCCAACGTCCTGACTTTC.

The chain employs TRBV19 and TRBJ2-5; no clear D gene. Trimming cost V 3 bases and J 5 bases, with 7 bases left between them. CDR3 length: 12 residues. Germline V lookup: CDR1 LNHDA, CDR2 SQIVND (reference sequence). CDR3 in DNA: TGTGCCAGTAGTATCAGATCGGAGACCCAGTACTTC. This translates into CASSIRSETQYF.